The rows below give T cell receptor beta chains drawn from one sample of a study of blood T cell repertoires in COVID-19. The method was immunoSEQ multiplex PCR; TCRdb's version includes in-frame clones alone and lacks a portion of them. The sample has about 340,000 clones; around 91% are singletons. Sequenced material: peripheral blood. These receptors originate from a woman aged 18-29 years who had recovered from COVID-19. Both conserved end residues are part of each CDR3.

V gene	CDR3 length	J gene	CDR3 protein
TRBV12-5	16	TRBJ2-1	CASGLPSGNSYNEQFF
TRBV9	16	TRBJ1-1	CASSVEPTGEAPEAFF
TRBV7-7	13	TRBJ1-5	CASSLRAGQPQHF
TRBV6-5	16	TRBJ2-1	CASSSSGTRGYNEQFF
TRBV27	13	TRBJ1-2	CASALQGGRGYTF
TRBV24-1	13	TRBJ1-5	CATSDGTGQPQHF
TRBV5-6	15	TRBJ1-2	CASSLEGPVTYGYTF
TRBV19	19	TRBJ2-1	CASSIGGSSGSPSYNEQFF
TRBV7-2	15	TRBJ1-3	CASSQDPVSGNTIYF
TRBV18	14	TRBJ1-5	CASSPPGANQPQHF
TRBV4-1	12	TRBJ1-1	CASSTGNTEAFF
TRBV4-3	15	TRBJ1-2	CASSQDLGRGGGYTF
TRBV11-3	14	TRBJ1-3	CASSLYGRENTIYF
TRBV5-6	15	TRBJ2-1	CASSRQGRSYNEQFF
TRBV7-9	16	TRBJ1-2	CASSSEARQGVDGYTF
TRBV27	19	TRBJ2-1	CASSLTGTSGSPSYNEQFF
TRBV7-6	16	TRBJ1-4	CASSQIPGATNEKLFF
TRBV5-4	18	TRBJ2-1	CASSLGVVPGSHDNEQFF
TRBV6-2/TRBV6-3	13	TRBJ2-1	CASSWASYNEQFF
TRBV4-3	16	TRBJ1-2	CASSPQHTPSIYGYTF
TRBV7-9	13	TRBJ2-3	CASSPLPGDTQYF
TRBV19	15	TRBJ2-3	CASSIGPAGIDTQYF
TRBV29-1	14	TRBJ2-3	CSVPRTSGADTQYF
TRBV5-6	13	TRBJ2-1	CASSSGSRVLKFF
TRBV12-3/TRBV12-4	11	TRBJ2-2	CASSLGGTAFF
TRBV5-6	17	TRBJ2-3	CASAIYWTSGRADTQYF
TRBV11-3	19	TRBJ2-1	CASSRTGTSVSFSYNEQFF
TRBV5-4	16	TRBJ1-4	CASSLARRGQGEKLFF
TRBV19	14	TRBJ2-1	CASSSANYWDEQFF
TRBV20-1	11	TRBJ1-1	CSARDDRESFF
TRBV30	13	TRBJ1-1	CAWRGQGTTEAFF
TRBV12-5	12	TRBJ1-1	CASGWGRTEAFF
TRBV19	14	TRBJ1-5	CASSIVGGGQPQHF
TRBV29-1	13	TRBJ1-1	CSVLDPLNAEAFF
TRBV19	14	TRBJ2-3	CASKTRDYTDTQYF
TRBV5-1	15	TRBJ2-4	CASSWGTVPRDIQYF
TRBV6-5	14	TRBJ1-2	CASNSPGIGYGYTF
TRBV19	14	TRBJ1-2	CASNRPGQGGGYTF
TRBV29-1	15	TRBJ2-1	CSVDQGNGLRNEQFF
TRBV27	15	TRBJ1-4	CASTPRQATNEKLFF
TRBV19	15	TRBJ1-2	CASKGGQGLHYGYTF